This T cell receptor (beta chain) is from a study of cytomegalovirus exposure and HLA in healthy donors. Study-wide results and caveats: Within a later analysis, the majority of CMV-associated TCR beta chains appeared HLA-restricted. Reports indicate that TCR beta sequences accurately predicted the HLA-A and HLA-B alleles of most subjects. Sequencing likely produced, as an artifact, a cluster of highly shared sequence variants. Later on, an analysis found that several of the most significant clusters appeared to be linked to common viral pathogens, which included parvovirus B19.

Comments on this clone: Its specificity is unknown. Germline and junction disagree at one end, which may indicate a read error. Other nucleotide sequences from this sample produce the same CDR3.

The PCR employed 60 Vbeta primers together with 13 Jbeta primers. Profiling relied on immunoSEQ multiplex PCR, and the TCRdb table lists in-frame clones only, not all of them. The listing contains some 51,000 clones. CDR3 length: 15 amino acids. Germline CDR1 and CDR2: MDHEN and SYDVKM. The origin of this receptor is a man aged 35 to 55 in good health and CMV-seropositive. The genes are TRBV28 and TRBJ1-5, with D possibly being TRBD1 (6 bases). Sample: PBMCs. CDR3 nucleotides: TGTGCCAGCAGTGGGGGAGGGGGGCCTTTACAGCCCCAGCACTTT. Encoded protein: CASSGGGGPLQPQHF.